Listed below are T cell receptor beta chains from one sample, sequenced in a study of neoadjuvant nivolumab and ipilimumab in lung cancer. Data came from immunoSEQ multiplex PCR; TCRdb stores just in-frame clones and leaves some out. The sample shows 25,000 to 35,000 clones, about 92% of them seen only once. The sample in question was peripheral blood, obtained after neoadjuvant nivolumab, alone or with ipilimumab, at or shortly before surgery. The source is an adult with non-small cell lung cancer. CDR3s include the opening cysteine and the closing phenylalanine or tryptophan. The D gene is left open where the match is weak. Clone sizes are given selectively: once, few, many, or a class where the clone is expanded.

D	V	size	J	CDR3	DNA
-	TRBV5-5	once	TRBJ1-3	CARNPPPGNTIYF	TGTGCCAGGAACCCTCCACCTGGAAACACCATATATTTT
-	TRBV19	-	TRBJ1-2	CASSPDPGPGGYTF	TGTGCCAGTAGTCCCGACCCGGGACCTGGTGGCTACACCTTC
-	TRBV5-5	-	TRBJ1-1	CASSLTGMNTEAFF	TGTGCCAGCAGCTTGACAGGGATGAACACTGAAGCTTTCTTT
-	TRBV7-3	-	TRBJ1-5	CASSFSNQPQHF	TGTGCCAGCAGCTTTAGCAATCAGCCCCAGCATTTT
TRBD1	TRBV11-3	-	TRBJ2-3	CASSLTGTGVPDTQYF	TGTGCCAGCAGTTTGACCGGGACAGGGGTACCAGATACGCAGTATTTT
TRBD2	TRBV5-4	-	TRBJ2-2	CASSFRASGNGELFF	TGTGCCAGCAGCTTTAGGGCTAGCGGGAACGGGGAGCTGTTTTTT
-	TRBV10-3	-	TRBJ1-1	CAIRSGQGEAFF	TGTGCCATCAGATCAGGGCAGGGCGAAGCTTTCTTT
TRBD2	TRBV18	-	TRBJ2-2	CASSPQLAGGGAGELFF	TGTGCCAGCTCACCACAACTAGCGGGAGGCGGTGCCGGGGAGCTGTTTTTT
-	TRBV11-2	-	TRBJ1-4	CASSLGHKPEKLFF	TGTGCCAGCAGCTTGGGACATAAACCTGAAAAACTGTTTTTT
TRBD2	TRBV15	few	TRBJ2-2	CATPGGGRNTTVTGELFF	TGTGCCACCCCCGGGGGAGGGAGAAACACTACGGTCACCGGGGAGCTGTTTTTT
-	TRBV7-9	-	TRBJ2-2	CASSFYRRGNTGELFF	TGTGCCAGCAGCTTTTATCGCAGGGGTAACACCGGGGAGCTGTTTTTT
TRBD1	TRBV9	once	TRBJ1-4	CASSVDRESNEKLFF	TGTGCCAGCAGCGTCGACAGGGAGTCTAATGAAAAACTGTTTTTT
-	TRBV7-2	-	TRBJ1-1	CASSLFGPVNTEAFF	TGTGCCAGCAGCTTGTTCGGACCTGTGAACACTGAAGCTTTCTTT
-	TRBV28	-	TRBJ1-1	CASGRGTEAFF	TGTGCCAGTGGGCGGGGCACTGAAGCTTTCTTT
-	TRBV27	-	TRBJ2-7	CASSYRPPEGYYEQYF	TGTGCCAGCAGTTATCGACCACCTGAGGGGTATTACGAGCAGTACTTC
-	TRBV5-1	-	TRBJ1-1	CASRIGTANTEAFF	TGCGCCAGTAGAATTGGGACGGCAAACACTGAAGCTTTCTTT
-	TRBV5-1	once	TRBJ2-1	CASSSRTDEQFF	TGCGCCAGCAGCTCTAGGACGGACGAGCAGTTCTTC
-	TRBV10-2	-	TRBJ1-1	CASSQGVTGTEAFF	TGCGCCAGCAGCCAGGGAGTGACGGGCACTGAAGCTTTCTTT
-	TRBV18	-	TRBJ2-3	CASSPSSTDTQYF	TGTGCCAGCTCACCTTCTTCCACAGATACGCAGTATTTT
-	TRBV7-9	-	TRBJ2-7	CASSLGPSTGLAYEQYF	TGTGCCAGCAGCTTAGGCCCTTCTACGGGCCTGGCCTACGAGCAGTACTTC
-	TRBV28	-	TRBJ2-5	CASSLSGVTGETQYF	TGTGCCAGCAGTTTATCCGGAGTTACTGGGGAGACCCAGTACTTC
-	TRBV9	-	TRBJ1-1	CASSGVTGRLTEAFF	TGTGCCAGCAGCGGAGTGACAGGCCGTCTGACTGAAGCTTTCTTT
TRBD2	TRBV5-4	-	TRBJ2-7	CASSLGTNYEQYF	TGTGCCAGCAGCCTTGGGACTAACTACGAGCAGTACTTC
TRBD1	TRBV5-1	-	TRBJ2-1	CASSFGQGNFNEQFF	TGCGCCAGCAGCTTTGGACAGGGGAACTTCAATGAGCAGTTCTTC
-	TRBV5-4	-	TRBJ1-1	CASSLYGDLRAFF	TGTGCCAGCAGCCTCTACGGGGATCTGAGAGCTTTCTTT
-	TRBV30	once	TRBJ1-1	CAWTTSRGANTEAFF	TGTGCCTGGACTACTTCAAGGGGGGCGAACACTGAAGCTTTCTTT
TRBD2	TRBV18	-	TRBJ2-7	CASSPRAGGGGGEQYF	TGTGCCAGCTCACCACGAGCGGGAGGAGGCGGAGGCGAGCAGTACTTC
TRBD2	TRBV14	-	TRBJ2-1	CASSPRTSGSLQFF	TGTGCCAGCAGCCCCCGGACTAGCGGGAGTCTTCAATTCTTC
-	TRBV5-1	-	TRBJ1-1	CASSAMRNTEAFF	TGCGCCAGCAGCGCCATGAGGAACACTGAAGCTTTCTTT
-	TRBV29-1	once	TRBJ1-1	CSVGGSMNTEAFF	TGCAGCGTTGGAGGGTCTATGAACACTGAAGCTTTCTTT
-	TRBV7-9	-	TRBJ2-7	CASSSGAIPSYEQYF	TGTGCCAGCAGCTCTGGGGCTATTCCCTCCTACGAGCAGTACTTC
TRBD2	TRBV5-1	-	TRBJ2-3	CASSLLGTSGGTDTQYF	TGCGCCAGCAGCTTGTTGGGGACTAGCGGGGGCACAGATACGCAGTATTTT
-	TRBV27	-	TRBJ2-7	CASSFSSPPRAYEQYF	TGTGCCAGCAGTTTCTCAAGCCCGCCCCGAGCCTACGAGCAGTACTTC
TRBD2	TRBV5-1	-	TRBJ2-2	CASSSGLAAPNTGELFF	TGCGCCAGCAGCTCGGGACTAGCGGCCCCGAACACCGGGGAGCTGTTTTTT
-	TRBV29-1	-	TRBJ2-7	CSASLQTYEQYF	TGCAGCGCGTCCTTACAGACCTACGAGCAGTACTTC
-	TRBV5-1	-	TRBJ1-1	CASSLWYPGDTEAFF	TGCGCCAGCAGCTTGTGGTACCCAGGGGACACTGAAGCTTTCTTT
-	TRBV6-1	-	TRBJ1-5	CASSELKLGFNQPQHF	TGTGCCAGCAGTGAATTAAAATTGGGTTTTAATCAGCCCCAGCATTTT
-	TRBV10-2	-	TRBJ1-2	CASRVDRGYGYTF	TGCGCCAGCAGGGTGGACCGCGGCTATGGCTACACCTTC
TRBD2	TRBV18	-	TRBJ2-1	CASSPLIPSGRGNEQFF	TGTGCCAGCTCACCTTTGATCCCCAGCGGGAGGGGAAATGAGCAGTTCTTC
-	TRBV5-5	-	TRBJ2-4	CASSLGRGAGENIQYF	TGTGCCAGCAGTTTGGGGCGAGGTGCAGGGGAGAACATTCAGTACTTC
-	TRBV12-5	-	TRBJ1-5	CASGLSHGQPQHF	TGTGCTAGTGGTTTGAGTCATGGCCAGCCCCAGCATTTT
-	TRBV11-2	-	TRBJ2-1	CASSLVYSYNEQFF	TGTGCCAGCAGCTTAGTCTACTCCTACAATGAGCAGTTCTTC
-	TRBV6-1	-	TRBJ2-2	CASRRRGNTGELFF	TGTGCCAGCAGGAGGCGTGGAAACACCGGGGAGCTGTTTTTT
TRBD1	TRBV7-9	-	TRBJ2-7	CASSLFGTGDYEQYF	TGTGCCAGCAGCTTATTTGGGACAGGGGACTACGAGCAGTACTTC
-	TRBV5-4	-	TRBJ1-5	CASSTGHGQPQHF	TGTGCCAGTTCTACAGGGCATGGGCAGCCCCAGCATTTT
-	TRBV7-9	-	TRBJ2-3	CASSLRRLALDTQYF	TGTGCCAGCAGCTTAAGGCGCCTAGCGTTGGATACGCAGTATTTT
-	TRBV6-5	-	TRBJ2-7	CASTGEGVSSYEQYF	TGTGCCAGCACGGGCGAGGGGGTCAGCTCCTACGAGCAGTACTTC
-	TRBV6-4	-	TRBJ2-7	CASPNDSSYEQYF	TGTGCCAGCCCGAACGACAGCTCCTACGAGCAGTACTTC
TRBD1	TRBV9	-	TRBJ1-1	CASSVDTGDTEAFF	TGTGCCAGCAGCGTAGATACAGGGGACACTGAAGCTTTCTTT
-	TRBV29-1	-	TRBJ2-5	CSVEFRAQETQYF	TGCAGCGTTGAATTCAGGGCGCAAGAGACCCAGTACTTC
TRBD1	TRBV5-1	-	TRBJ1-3	CASSFGTGENTIYF	TGCGCCAGCAGCTTCGGGACAGGGGAAAACACCATATATTTT